This T cell receptor beta chain was identified in a study of beta chain features in type 1 diabetes. Whole-study results and caveats: When cDNA is sequenced, cells with high TCR expression could be over-represented. Patients with Type 1 diabetes showed moderately but significantly shorter TCRB CDR3s in all four CD4+ subsets. A greater similarity of naive, central memory and Treg TCRB repertoires was seen among patients than among healthy donors.

This CDR3 has 16 residues. Germline-derived CDR1 and CDR2 are SGHTA and FQGNSA. V was clipped by 7 bases and J by 0 bases, with 16 bases between them. The sequenced template was cDNA made from the entire isolated RNA. Produced via immunoSEQ multiplex PCR; TCRdb's table is partial and in-frame only. In the table there are 300,000 or so clones, approximately 8.2% of which are singletons. Comments on this clone: What it binds is unknown.

The TCR was taken from a woman aged 18-29 years in good health. Sequences were obtained from central memory CD4+ T cells from blood. The chain couples TRBV7-2 to TRBJ2-1; D ambiguous. CDR3 region: CASIPFVMSSYNEQFF. DNA for the CDR3: TGTGCCAGCATCCCCTTTGTGATGAGCTCCTACAATGAGCAGTTCTTC.